This is a list of T cell receptor beta chains from one sample in a study of early T cells in non-severe SARS-CoV-2 infection. TCRdb re-called the 5' RACE reads with MiXCR, one entry per CDR3 protein. The table records tens of thousands of distinct CDR3 sequences, around 5% of them present only once. Sequencing used whole blood. Receptor source: an adult who was a healthcare worker with PCR-confirmed SARS-CoV-2 infection or an uninfected control (not recorded which). Both conserved end residues are trimmed from each CDR3. A D gene is named only where the DNA matches it firmly.

-,TRBJ1-3,TRBV7-2,ASSFGGARGNTIY
TRBD2,TRBJ2-2,TRBV18,ASSPIQREGSNTGELF
-,TRBJ2-5,TRBV10-3,AISSYGETQY
-,TRBJ2-3,TRBV7-2,ASSFYGARTDTQY
-,TRBJ1-2,TRBV20-1,SASPGVANYGYT
-,TRBJ2-3,TRBV11-2,ASSFSGPTDTQY
TRBD2,TRBJ2-3,TRBV5-1,ASSPGPGLGVLTDTQY
TRBD2,TRBJ2-1,TRBV6-5,ASTPSSGGYNEQF
-,TRBJ2-1,TRBV7-9,ASSLGGVSYNEQF
TRBD2,TRBJ2-1,TRBV7-6,ASSTASGYNEQF
-,TRBJ2-7,TRBV6-5,ASSYRRGPHYEQY
-,TRBJ2-2,TRBV6-2/TRBV6-3,ASSYIVNTGELF
TRBD1,TRBJ2-7,TRBV6-5,ASSPYRGAYEQY
-,TRBJ2-2,TRBV10-3,AISETAAGELF
-,TRBJ1-5,TRBV20-1,SASEGEKGQPQH
TRBD1,TRBJ1-4,TRBV7-7,ASSLAPRQGRTNEKLF
TRBD1,TRBJ2-1,TRBV5-5,ASSYRDRGTGQF
TRBD1,TRBJ1-6,TRBV4-3,ASSQRQGVGSPLH
-,TRBJ1-4,TRBV7-2,ASSLAMSTNEKLF
TRBD2,TRBJ2-5,TRBV7-3,ASSSSAGAGQETQY
-,TRBJ2-5,TRBV29-1,SQSRRVGETQY
-,TRBJ2-5,TRBV4-2,ASSSRLGFGLETQY
-,TRBJ2-5,TRBV29-1,SVAHSGKETQY
-,TRBJ2-7,TRBV12-2,ASRLAVLAGPRGYEQY
-,TRBJ1-2,TRBV3-2,ASSLRTGRHT
-,TRBJ2-1,TRBV7-2,ASSLSLSPARTYNEQF
-,TRBJ2-3,TRBV6-1,ASSDGAGVNTQY
-,TRBJ1-1,TRBV3-1,ASSQEWNTEAF
-,TRBJ2-2,TRBV19,ASSADRRPNTGELF
-,TRBJ2-5,TRBV20-1,SAVTHRRAQETQY
-,TRBJ1-2,TRBV6-5,ASSYRGGTANYGYT
-,TRBJ1-2,TRBV19,ASKPFYTGINYGYT
-,TRBJ2-7,TRBV5-8,ASSRGGKSNEQY
TRBD2,TRBJ2-2,TRBV6-1,ASSAAGGETGELF
-,TRBJ2-1,TRBV2,ASSVGEASEGEQF
-,TRBJ2-6,TRBV18,ASSPLSQGITSGANVLT
TRBD2,TRBJ2-3,TRBV6-5,ASRNNRPTSGRALTDTQY
-,TRBJ2-1,TRBV18,ASSPRAENEQF
-,TRBJ2-7,TRBV11-2,ASSLDGPSYEQY
TRBD1,TRBJ1-1,TRBV27,ASSFGTGSTEAF
-,TRBJ1-5,TRBV30,AWSVNPYQPQH
-,TRBJ2-2,TRBV5-6,ASSLPPGTPIQTGELF
-,TRBJ2-5,TRBV5-4,ASSFVSSETQY
-,TRBJ2-7,TRBV10-2,ASTDLREQY
-,TRBJ1-2,TRBV20-1,SARDSGNYGYT
TRBD2,TRBJ2-5,TRBV20-1,SARELSGGAVETQY
TRBD1,TRBJ2-5,TRBV20-1,SARGTGQQITAQY
-,TRBJ1-4,TRBV6-5,TSRKGGEKLF
-,TRBJ2-4,TRBV7-9,ASSSDLNAQGAKNIQY
TRBD1,TRBJ1-2,TRBV5-6,ASNEDRGDYGYT
-,TRBJ2-5,TRBV4-3,ASSQGRTAETQY
TRBD1,TRBJ2-5,TRBV10-3,AISPQGVRETQY
-,TRBJ1-2,TRBV6-6,ASSYEGPRSGYT
-,TRBJ1-1,TRBV12-3/TRBV12-4,ASSKGRGSEAF
-,TRBJ2-7,TRBV11-2,ASSLDPGPLYEQY
TRBD2,TRBJ2-2,TRBV5-1,ASSLSSGVPTRYTGELF
TRBD2,TRBJ2-4,TRBV2,ASSEGSGRGQNIQY
TRBD1,TRBJ1-2,TRBV12-3/TRBV12-4,ASSFGTGQSGYT
-,TRBJ2-5,TRBV7-6,ASSLGIRETQY
-,TRBJ2-2,TRBV20-1,STMRGGPTGELF